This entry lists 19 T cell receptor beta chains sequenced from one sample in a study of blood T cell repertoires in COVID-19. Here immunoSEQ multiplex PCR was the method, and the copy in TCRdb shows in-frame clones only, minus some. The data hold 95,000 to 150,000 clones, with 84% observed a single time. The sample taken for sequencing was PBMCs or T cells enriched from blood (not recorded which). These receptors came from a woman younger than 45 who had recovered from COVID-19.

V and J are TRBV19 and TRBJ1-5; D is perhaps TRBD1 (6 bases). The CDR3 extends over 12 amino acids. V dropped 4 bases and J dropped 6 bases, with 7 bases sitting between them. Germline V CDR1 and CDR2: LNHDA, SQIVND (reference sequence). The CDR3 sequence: CASSTRGQPQHF. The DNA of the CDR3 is TGTGCCAGTAGTACCAGGGGTCAGCCCCAGCATTTT.

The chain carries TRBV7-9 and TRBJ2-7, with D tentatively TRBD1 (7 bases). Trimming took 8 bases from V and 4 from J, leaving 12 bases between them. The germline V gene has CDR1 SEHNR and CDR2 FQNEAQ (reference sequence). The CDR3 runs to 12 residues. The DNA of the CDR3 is TGTGCCAGCGGGGGGACAGTTTACGAGCAGTACTTC. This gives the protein CASGGTVYEQYF.

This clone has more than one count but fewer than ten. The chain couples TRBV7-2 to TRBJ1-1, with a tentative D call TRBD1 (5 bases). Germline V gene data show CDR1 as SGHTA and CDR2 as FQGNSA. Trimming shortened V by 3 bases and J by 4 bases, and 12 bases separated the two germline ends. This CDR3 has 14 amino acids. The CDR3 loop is CASSFDRRGTEAFF. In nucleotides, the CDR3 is TGTGCCAGCAGCTTTGACAGAAGGGGCACTGAAGCTTTCTTT.

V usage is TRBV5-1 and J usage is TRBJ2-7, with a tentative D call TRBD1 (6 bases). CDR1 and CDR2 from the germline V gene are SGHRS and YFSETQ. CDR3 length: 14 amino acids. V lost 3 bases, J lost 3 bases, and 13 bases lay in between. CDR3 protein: CASSSDSFFYEQYF. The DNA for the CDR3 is TGCGCCAGCAGCTCGGACAGTTTTTTCTACGAGCAGTACTTC.

The CDR3 here is CASSPGQPTDTQYF. In DNA form, the CDR3 reads TGTGCCAGCAGCCCGGGACAGCCCACAGATACGCAGTATTTT. This sequence joins TRBV6-4 and TRBJ2-3, with 7 positions matching TRBD1. The CDR3 runs to 14 residues. The germline V gene has CDR1 MRHNA and CDR2 SNTAGT. The J segment lost 2 bases and the V segment lost 6 bases, leaving 5 bases of the junction unmatched.

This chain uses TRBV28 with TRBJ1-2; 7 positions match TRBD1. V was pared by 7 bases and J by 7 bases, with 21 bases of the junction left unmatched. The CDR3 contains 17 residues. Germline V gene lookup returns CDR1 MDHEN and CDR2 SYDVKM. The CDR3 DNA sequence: TGTGCCAGCACCCGAGGAGACAGGGCAAGGGCTCAAGGTGGCTACACCTTC. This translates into CASTRGDRARAQGGYTF.

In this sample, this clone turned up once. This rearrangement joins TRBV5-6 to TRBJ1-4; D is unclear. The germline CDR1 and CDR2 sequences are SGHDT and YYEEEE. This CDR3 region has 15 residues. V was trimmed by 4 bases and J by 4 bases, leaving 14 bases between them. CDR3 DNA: TGTGCCAGCAGCCTAAGCCAAAAGAATAATGAAAAACTGTTTTTT. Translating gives CASSLSQKNNEKLFF.

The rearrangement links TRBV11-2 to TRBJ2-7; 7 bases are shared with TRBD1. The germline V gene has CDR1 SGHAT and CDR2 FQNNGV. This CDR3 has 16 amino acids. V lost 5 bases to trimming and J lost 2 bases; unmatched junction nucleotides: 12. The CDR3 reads CASSPLRRQGPYEQYF. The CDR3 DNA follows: TGTGCCAGCAGCCCCCTCCGAAGACAGGGCCCCTACGAGCAGTACTTC.

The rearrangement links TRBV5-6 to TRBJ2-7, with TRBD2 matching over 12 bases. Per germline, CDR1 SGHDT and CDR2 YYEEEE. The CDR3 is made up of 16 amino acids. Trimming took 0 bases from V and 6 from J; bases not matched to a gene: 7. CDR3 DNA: TGTGCCAGCAGCTTGGAGAGACTAGCGGGAGTCAGCGAGCAGTACTTC. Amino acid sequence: CASSLERLAGVSEQYF.

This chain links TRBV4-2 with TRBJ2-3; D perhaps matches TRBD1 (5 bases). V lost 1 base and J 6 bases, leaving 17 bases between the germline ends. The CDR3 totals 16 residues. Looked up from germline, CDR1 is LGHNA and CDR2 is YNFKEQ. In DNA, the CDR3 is TGTGCCAGCAGCCAAGGACAGACTCTCCCAAGTGATACGCAGTATTTT. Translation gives CASSQGQTLPSDTQYF.

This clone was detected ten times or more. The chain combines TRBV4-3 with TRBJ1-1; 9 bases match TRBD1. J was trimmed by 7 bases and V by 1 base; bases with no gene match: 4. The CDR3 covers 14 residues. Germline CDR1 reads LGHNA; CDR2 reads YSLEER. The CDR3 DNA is TGCGCCAGCAGCCAAGTACAGGGGGCAGGTGAAGCTTTCTTT. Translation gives CASSQVQGAGEAFF.

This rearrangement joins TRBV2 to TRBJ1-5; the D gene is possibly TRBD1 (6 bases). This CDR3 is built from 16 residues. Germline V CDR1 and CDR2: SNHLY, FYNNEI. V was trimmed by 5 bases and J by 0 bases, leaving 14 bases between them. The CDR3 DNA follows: TGTGCCAGCAGTCAATACAGGGCTCGTAGCAATCAGCCCCAGCATTTT. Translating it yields CASSQYRARSNQPQHF. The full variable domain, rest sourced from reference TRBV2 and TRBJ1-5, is EPEVTQTPSHQVTQMGQEVILRCVPISNHLYFYWYRQILGQKVEFLVSFYNNEISEKSEIFDDQFSVERPDGSNFTLKIRSTKLEDSAMYFCASSQYRARSNQPQHFGDGTRLSIL.

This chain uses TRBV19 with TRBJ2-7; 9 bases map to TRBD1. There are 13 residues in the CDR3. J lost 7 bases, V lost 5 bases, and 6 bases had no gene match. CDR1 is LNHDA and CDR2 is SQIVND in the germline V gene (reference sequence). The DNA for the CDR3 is TGTGCCAGTAGTCTGGGACAGGGTACGGAGCAGTACTTC. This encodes CASSLGQGTEQYF.

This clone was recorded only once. As DNA, the CDR3 is TGTGCCAGCAGCCTCACGGCTGGGGCCAACGTCCTGACTTTC. Protein sequence: CASSLTAGANVLTF. The J gene is TRBJ2-6, the V gene TRBV9; no clear D. The CDR3 has 14 residues. Germline V lookup: CDR1 SGDLS, CDR2 YYNGEE. V lost 4 bases to trimming and J lost 2 bases, with 7 bases between them.

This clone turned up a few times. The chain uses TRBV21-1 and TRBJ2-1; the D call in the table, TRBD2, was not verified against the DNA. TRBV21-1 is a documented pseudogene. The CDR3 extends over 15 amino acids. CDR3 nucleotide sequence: TGTGCCGGCTTACGGACTAGCGGGAGGAGGGGTGAGCAGTTCTTC. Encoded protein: CAGLRTSGRRGEQFF.

CDR3 amino acids: CASSQSLNNYGYTF. The DNA for the CDR3 is TGCGCCAGCAGCCAATCGTTAAATAACTATGGCTACACCTTC. The rearrangement joins TRBV4-3 to TRBJ1-2; D not certain. Trimming shortened V by 2 bases and J by 1 base, and 8 bases separated the two germline ends. From germline, CDR1 is LGHNA and CDR2 YSLEER. This CDR3 region has 14 residues.

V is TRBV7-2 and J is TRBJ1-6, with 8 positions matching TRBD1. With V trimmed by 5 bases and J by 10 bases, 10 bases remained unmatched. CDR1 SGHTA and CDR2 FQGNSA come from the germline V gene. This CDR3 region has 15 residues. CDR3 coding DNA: TGTGCCAGCAGCCTGTTCCAGGGGGCTCGCTCACCCCTCCACTTT. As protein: CASSLFQGARSPLHF.

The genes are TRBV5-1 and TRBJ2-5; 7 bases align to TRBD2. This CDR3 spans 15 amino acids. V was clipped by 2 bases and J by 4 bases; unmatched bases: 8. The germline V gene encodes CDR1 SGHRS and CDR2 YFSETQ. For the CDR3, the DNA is TGCGCCAGCAGCTTCGGTCTTGGCGGGAGAGAGACCCAGTACTTC. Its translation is CASSFGLGGRETQYF.

The CDR3 DNA reads TGTGCCAGCAGTGAACGGGGGGGATTGAACACTGAAGCTTTCTTT. It specifies CASSERGGLNTEAFF. The chain recombines TRBV6-1 with TRBJ1-1; D possibly corresponds to TRBD1 (5 bases). CDR3 length equals 15 residues. Germline CDR1 reads MNHNS; CDR2 reads SASEGT. Trimming took off 2 bases at V and 0 bases at J, with 10 bases between the two ends.